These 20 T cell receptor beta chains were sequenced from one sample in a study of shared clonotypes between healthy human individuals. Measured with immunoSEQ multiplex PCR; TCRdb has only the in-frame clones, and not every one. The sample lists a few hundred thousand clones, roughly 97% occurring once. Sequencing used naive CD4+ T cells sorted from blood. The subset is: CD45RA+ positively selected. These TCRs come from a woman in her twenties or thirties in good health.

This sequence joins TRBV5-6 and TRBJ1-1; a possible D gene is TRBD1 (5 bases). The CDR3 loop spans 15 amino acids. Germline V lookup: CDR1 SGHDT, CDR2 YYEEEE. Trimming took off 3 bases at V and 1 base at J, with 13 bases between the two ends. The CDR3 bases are TGTGCCAGCAGCTCCCCGGGACGGGAGAACACTGAAGCTTTCTTT. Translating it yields CASSSPGRENTEAFF. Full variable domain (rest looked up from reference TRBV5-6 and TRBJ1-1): DAGVTQSPTHLIKTRGQQVTLRCSPKSGHDTVSWYQQALGQGPQFIFQYYEEEERQRGNFPDRFSGHQFPNYSSELNVNALLLGDSALYLCASSSPGRENTEAFFGQGTRLTVV.

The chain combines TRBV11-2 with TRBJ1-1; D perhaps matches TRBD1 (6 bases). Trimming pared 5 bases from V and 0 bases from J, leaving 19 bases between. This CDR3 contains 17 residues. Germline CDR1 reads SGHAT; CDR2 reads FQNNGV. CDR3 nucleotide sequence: TGTGCCAGCAGCCCTCGAGTAGCCAGGGGCTTGAACACTGAAGCTTTCTTT. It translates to CASSPRVARGLNTEAFF.

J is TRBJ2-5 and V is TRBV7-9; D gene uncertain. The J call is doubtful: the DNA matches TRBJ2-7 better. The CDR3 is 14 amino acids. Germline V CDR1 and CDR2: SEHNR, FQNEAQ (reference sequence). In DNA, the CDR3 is TGTGCCAGCAGCTTAGAGGTAGGGCTTAACGAGCAGTACTTC. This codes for CASSLEVGLNEQYF.

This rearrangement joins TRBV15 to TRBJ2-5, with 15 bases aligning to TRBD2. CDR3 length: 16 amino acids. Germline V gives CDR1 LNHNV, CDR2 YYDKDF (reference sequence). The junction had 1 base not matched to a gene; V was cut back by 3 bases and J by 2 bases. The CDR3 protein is CATSRGTSGRQETQYF. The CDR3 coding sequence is TGTGCCACCAGCAGGGGGACTAGCGGGAGGCAAGAGACCCAGTACTTC. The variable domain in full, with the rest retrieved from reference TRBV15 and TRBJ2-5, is DAMVIQNPRYQVTQFGKPVTLSCSQTLNHNVMYWYQQKSSQAPKLLFHYYDKDFNNEADTPDNFQSRRPNTSFCFLDIRSPGLGDTAMYLCATSRGTSGRQETQYFGPGTRLLVL.

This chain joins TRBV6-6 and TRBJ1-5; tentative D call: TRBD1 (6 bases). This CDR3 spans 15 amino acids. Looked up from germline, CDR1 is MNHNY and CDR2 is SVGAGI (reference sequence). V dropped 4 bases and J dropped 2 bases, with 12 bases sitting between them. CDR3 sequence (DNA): TGTGCCAGCAGTTCAATAGGGGGAGGCAATCAGCCCCAGCATTTT. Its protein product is CASSSIGGGNQPQHF.

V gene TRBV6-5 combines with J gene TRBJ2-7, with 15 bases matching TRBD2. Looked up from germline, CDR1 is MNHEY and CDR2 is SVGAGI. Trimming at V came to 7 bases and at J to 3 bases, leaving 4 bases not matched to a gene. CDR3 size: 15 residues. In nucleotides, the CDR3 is TGTGCCAGCAAAGGACTAGCGGGAGGGGGCTACGAGCAGTACTTC. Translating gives CASKGLAGGGYEQYF.

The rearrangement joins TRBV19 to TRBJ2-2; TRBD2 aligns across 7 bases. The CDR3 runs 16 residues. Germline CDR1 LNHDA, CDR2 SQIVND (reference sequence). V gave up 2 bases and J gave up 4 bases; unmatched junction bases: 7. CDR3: CASSIRAGAATGELFF. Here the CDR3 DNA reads TGTGCCAGTAGTATACGTGCGGGAGCGGCCACCGGGGAGCTGTTTTTT.

This chain's CDR3 is CASSLPGLNNYGYTF. The CDR3 DNA follows: TGTGCCAGCAGTCTCCCGGGTCTCAATAACTATGGCTACACCTTC. The chain is built from TRBV28 and TRBJ1-2; D is uncertain. The CDR3 runs 15 residues. Trimming pared 5 bases from V and 1 base from J, leaving 14 bases between. Per the germline V gene, CDR1 is MDHEN and CDR2 is SYDVKM.

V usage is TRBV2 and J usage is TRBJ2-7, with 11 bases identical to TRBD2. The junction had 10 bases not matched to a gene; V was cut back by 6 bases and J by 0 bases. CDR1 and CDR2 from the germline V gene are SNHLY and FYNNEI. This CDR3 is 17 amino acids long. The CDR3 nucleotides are TGTGCCAGCAGAGGAGGGACTAGCGGATACAGCTCCTACGAGCAGTACTTC. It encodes CASRGGTSGYSSYEQYF.

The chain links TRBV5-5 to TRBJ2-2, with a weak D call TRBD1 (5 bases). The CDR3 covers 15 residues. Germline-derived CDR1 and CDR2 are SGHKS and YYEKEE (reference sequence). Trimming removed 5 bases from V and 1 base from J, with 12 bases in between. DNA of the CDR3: TGTGCCAGCAGTAAATCTACAGGGAACACCGGGGAGCTGTTTTTT. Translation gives CASSKSTGNTGELFF.

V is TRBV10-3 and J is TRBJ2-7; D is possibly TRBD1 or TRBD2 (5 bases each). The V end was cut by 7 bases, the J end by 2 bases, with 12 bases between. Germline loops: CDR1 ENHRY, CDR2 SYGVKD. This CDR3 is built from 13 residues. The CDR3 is CAITNGTTYEQYF. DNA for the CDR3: TGTGCCATCACCAATGGGACCACCTACGAGCAGTACTTC.

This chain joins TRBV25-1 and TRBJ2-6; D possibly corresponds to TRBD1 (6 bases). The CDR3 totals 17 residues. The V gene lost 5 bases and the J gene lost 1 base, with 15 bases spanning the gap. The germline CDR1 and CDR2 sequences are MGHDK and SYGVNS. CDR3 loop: CASSSHGTLSGANVLTF. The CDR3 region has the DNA TGTGCCAGCAGTTCGCACGGGACACTTTCTGGGGCCAACGTCCTGACTTTC.

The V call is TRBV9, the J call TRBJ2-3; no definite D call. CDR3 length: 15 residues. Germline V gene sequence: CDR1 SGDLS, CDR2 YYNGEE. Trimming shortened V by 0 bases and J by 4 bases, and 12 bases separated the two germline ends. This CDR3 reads CASSVVLTKADTQYF. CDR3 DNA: TGTGCCAGCAGCGTAGTTTTGACAAAAGCAGATACGCAGTATTTT.

The CDR3 region has the DNA TGTGCCGGCCGCGGTGACCGAATGGGGGAGCAGTACTTC. Translating it yields CAGRGDRMGEQYF. The rearrangement joins TRBV2 to TRBJ2-7; unclear D gene. V dropped 11 bases and J dropped 7 bases, with 21 bases sitting between them. The CDR3 has 13 amino acids. Germline-derived CDR1 and CDR2 are SNHLY and FYNNEI.

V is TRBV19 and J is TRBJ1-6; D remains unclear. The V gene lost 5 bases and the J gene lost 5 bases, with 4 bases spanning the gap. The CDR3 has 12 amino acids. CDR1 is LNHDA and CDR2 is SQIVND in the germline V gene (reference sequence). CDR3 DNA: TGTGCCAGTAGTCTCAATAATTCACCCCTCCACTTT. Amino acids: CASSLNNSPLHF.

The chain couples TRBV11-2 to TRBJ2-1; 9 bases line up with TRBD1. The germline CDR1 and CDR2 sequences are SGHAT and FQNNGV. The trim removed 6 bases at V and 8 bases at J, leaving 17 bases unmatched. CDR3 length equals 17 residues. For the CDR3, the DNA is TGTGCCAGCAGACTCGCTGGGCCGGGACAGGGCAAGGATGAGCAGTTCTTC. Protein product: CASRLAGPGQGKDEQFF.

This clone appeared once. In nucleotides, the CDR3 is TGTGCCAGCAGCCCTGGACTAGCGGTTGTAGAGACCCAGTACTTC. Its protein is CASSPGLAVVETQYF. V usage is TRBV7-7 and J usage is TRBJ2-5; 10 nucleotides line up with TRBD2. J was trimmed by 4 bases and V by 5 bases; bases with no gene match: 7. The CDR3 runs to 15 residues. Germline V CDR1 and CDR2: SSHAT, FNYEAQ (reference sequence).

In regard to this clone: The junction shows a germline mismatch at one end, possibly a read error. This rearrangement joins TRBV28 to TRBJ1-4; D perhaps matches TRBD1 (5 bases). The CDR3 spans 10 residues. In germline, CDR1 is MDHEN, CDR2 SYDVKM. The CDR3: CASGARGSHF. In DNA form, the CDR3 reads TGTGCCAGCGGCGCGCGGGGGTCGCATTTT.

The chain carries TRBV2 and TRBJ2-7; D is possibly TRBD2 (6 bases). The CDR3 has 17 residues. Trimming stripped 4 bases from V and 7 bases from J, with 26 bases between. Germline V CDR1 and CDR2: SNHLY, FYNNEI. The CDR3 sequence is CASSVKVEGLPTGEQYF. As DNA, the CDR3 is TGTGCCAGCAGTGTGAAGGTCGAGGGACTTCCAACGGGGGAGCAGTACTTC.

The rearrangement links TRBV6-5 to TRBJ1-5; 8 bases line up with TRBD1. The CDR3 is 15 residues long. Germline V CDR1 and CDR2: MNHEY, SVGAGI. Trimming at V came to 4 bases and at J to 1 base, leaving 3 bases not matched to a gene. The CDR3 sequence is CASSSDRASNQPQHF. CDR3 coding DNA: TGTGCCAGCAGTTCGGACAGGGCCAGCAATCAGCCCCAGCATTTT.